This T cell receptor beta chain was documented in a study of blood T cell repertoires in COVID-19. TCRdb's copy holds only in-frame clones and misses some; the assay was immunoSEQ multiplex PCR. The sample holds under 350,000 clones, more than 90% seen once. V shed 4 bases and J 2 bases; nucleotides not matched to a gene: 10. Germline V gives CDR1 MNHNS, CDR2 SASEGT. The CDR3 is 17 amino acids. This clone was seen a single time. The source of this sequence is a man between 60 and 75 years old who had recovered from COVID-19. Material for sequencing was PBMCs or T cells enriched from blood (not recorded which). V usage is TRBV6-1 and J usage is TRBJ2-1; 8 bases are a match to TRBD2. CDR3 loop: CASSGISGTVTYNEQFF. The CDR3 nucleotides read TGTGCCAGCAGTGGTATTAGCGGGACGGTCACCTACAATGAGCAGTTCTTC.